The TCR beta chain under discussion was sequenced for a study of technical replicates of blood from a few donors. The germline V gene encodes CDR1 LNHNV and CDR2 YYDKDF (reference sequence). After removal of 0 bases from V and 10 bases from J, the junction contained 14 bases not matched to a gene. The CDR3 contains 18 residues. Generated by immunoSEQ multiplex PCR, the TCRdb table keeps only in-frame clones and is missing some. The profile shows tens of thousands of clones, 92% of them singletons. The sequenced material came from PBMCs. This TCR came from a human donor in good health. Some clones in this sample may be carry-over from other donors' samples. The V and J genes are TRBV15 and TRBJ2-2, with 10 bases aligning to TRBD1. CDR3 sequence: CATSRDSGTGDGSKELFF. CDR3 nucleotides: TGTGCCACCAGCAGAGATAGCGGGACAGGGGACGGGTCGAAGGAGCTGTTTTTT.